The clone carrying this T cell receptor (beta chain) was picked up a small number of times. The antigen is not known. The germline V and J ends were trimmed by 6 bases and 6 bases, with 12 bases remaining between them. Germline V gene lookup returns CDR1 DFQATT and CDR2 SNEGSKA (reference sequence). This CDR3 comprises 11 residues. Every isolated RNA sample was fully reverse transcribed, so sequencing captured expressed TCRB transcripts. Naive, central memory and regulatory T cell samples averaged about 3.57 million immunoSEQ reads each. TCRdb's copy holds only in-frame clones and misses some; the assay was immunoSEQ multiplex PCR. The table lists around 710,000 clones, around 12% of them singletons. This record belongs to a study of beta chain features in type 1 diabetes. Study-wide points: Moderately but significantly shorter TCRB CDR3s were found in Type 1 diabetes patients in all four CD4+ subsets. In comparison with healthy donors, patients had naive, central memory and Treg TCRB repertoires that appeared more similar.

Sequencing input: naive CD4+ T cells from blood. The sequence came from a man aged 25-45 years with type 1 diabetes. This chain joins TRBV20-1 and TRBJ2-7; D is uncertain. The CDR3 protein is CSAIGLSEQYF. The DNA for the CDR3 is TGCAGTGCGATCGGTCTCTCCGAGCAGTACTTC.